This T cell receptor (beta chain) was documented in a study of PD-1 blockade in classical Hodgkin lymphoma. This clone was observed a few times. Method: immunoSEQ multiplex PCR; TCRdb's copy keeps in-frame clones and lacks some. The sample contains 2,500 to 3,000 clones, approximately 74% of which appear only once. Trimming left V 4 bases short and J 7 bases short, with 8 bases between. This CDR3 is 13 amino acids long. Germline V gene lookup returns CDR1 LNHDA and CDR2 SQIVND (reference sequence). Every one of the patients relapsed after autologous stem cell transplantation (brentuximab vedotin exposure was variable). Isolation of CD8+ T cells from thawed PBMCs used magnetic negative selection.

The rearrangement links TRBV19 to TRBJ1-6; no clear D. The clonotype was recovered from a human donor with classical Hodgkin lymphoma. Sequenced material: CD8+ T cells from blood, taken at baseline. The CDR3 DNA follows: TGTGCCAGTAGTACAAGCCCCAATTCACCCCTCCACTTT. It is translated as CASSTSPNSPLHF.